Following are 30 T cell receptor beta chains from one sample sequenced in a study of cytomegalovirus exposure and HLA in healthy donors. PCR involved 60 Vbeta and 13 Jbeta primers. Profiled with immunoSEQ multiplex PCR; TCRdb holds only in-frame clones, not every one. The table has around 110,000 clones, roughly 80% seen once. Sequenced sample: PBMCs. These receptors were taken from a man aged 25-45 years in good health and CMV-seronegative.

The rearrangement uses TRBV18 and TRBJ2-1; unclear D gene. The V end lost 1 base, the J end lost 3 bases, and 7 bases lay between the germline ends. The CDR3 covers 14 residues. Germline CDR1 KGHSH, CDR2 LQKENI. The CDR3 coding sequence is TGTGCCAGCTCACCACGGGCAGACTACAATGAGCAGTTCTTC. Translating it yields CASSPRADYNEQFF.

The chain employs TRBV19 and TRBJ2-7, with 12 bases identical to TRBD2. Trimming removed 2 bases from V and 3 bases from J; junction bases left unmatched: 2. This CDR3 comprises 15 residues. Germline V gives CDR1 LNHDA, CDR2 SQIVND (reference sequence). The CDR3 nucleotides are TGTGCCAGTAGTATATCTAGCGGGGGGGGCTACGAGCAGTACTTC. Translating it yields CASSISSGGGYEQYF.

The V and J genes are TRBV9 and TRBJ2-5; 9 positions agree with TRBD2. Germline CDR1 and CDR2: SGDLS and YYNGEE. The CDR3 covers 14 residues. Losses at the gene ends were 4 bases for V and 4 bases for J; bases not matched to a gene: 5. CDR3 sequence reads: CASSTTSGRETQYF. The CDR3 bases are TGTGCCAGCAGCACGACTAGCGGTCGAGAGACCCAGTACTTC.

The rearrangement links TRBV30 to TRBJ1-1; tentatively, D is TRBD1 (5 bases). The V end lost 4 bases, the J end lost 5 bases, and 14 bases lay between the germline ends. Germline V gene lookup returns CDR1 GTSNPN and CDR2 SVGIG (reference sequence). This CDR3 comprises 13 residues. In DNA, the CDR3 is TGTGCCTGGACGCGGGGCGAGTGGACTGAAGCTTTCTTT. Its translation: CAWTRGEWTEAFF.

This clone appeared a few times. The V and J genes are TRBV23-1 and TRBJ2-3, with D uncertain. TRBV23-1 counts as an open reading frame of uncertain function. Trimming shortened V by 1 base and J by 2 bases, and 10 bases separated the two germline ends. This CDR3 comprises 15 residues. The CDR3 bases are TGCGCCAGCAGTCAATTCCGACACCACACAGATACGCAGTATTTT. Translating gives CASSQFRHHTDTQYF.

This sequence joins TRBV30 and TRBJ1-5; perhaps TRBD1 as D (6 bases). The CDR3 sequence is 13 residues long. The V end was cut by 1 base, the J end by 2 bases, with 6 bases between. CDR1 and CDR2 from the germline V gene are GTSNPN and SVGIG (reference sequence). CDR3 protein: CAWSEGGNQPQHF. The DNA for the CDR3 is TGTGCCTGGAGTGAGGGGGGCAATCAGCCCCAGCATTTT.

This chain's CDR3 is CASSPEGADEKLFF. CDR3 coding DNA: TGTGCCAGCAGCCCCGAGGGGGCGGATGAAAAACTGTTTTTT. The V call is TRBV11-2, the J call TRBJ1-4, with 7 bases aligning to TRBD1. Losses at the gene ends were 5 bases for V and 6 bases for J; bases not matched to a gene: 6. The germline V gene has CDR1 SGHAT and CDR2 FQNNGV. The CDR3 contains 14 residues.

The chain carries TRBV5-4 and TRBJ1-2, with 11 positions matching TRBD1. V lost 0 bases to trimming and J lost 7 bases; unmatched junction nucleotides: 8. Germline lookup yields CDR1 SGHNT and CDR2 YYREEE (reference sequence). The CDR3 has 16 amino acids. This CDR3 reads CASSLVGSGTGGGYTF. The CDR3 DNA reads TGTGCCAGCAGCTTGGTGGGGTCCGGGACAGGGGGTGGCTACACCTTC.

The V gene is TRBV6-1, the J gene TRBJ1-1; D may be TRBD1 (5 bases). This CDR3 is 11 amino acids long. V was clipped by 3 bases and J by 10 bases, with 9 bases between them. The germline V gene has CDR1 MNHNS and CDR2 SASEGT. The CDR3 region has the DNA TGTGCCAGCAGTGAGGGGCTCAGAGCTTTCTTT. Its protein is CASSEGLRAFF.

Here the CDR3 DNA reads TGTGCCAGTAGTCATGGCAGAGCGACCTACGAGCAGTACTTC. Amino acid sequence: CASSHGRATYEQYF. The chain carries TRBV19 and TRBJ2-7; no definite D call. This CDR3 is 14 amino acids long. Germline CDR1 is LNHDA and CDR2 is SQIVND (reference sequence). Trimming took 5 bases from V and 2 from J, leaving 13 bases between them.

The rearrangement joins TRBV5-1 to TRBJ1-4, with a tentative D call TRBD1 (5 bases). Germline V gene sequence: CDR1 SGHRS, CDR2 YFSETQ. Trimming shortened V by 0 bases and J by 7 bases, and 10 bases separated the two germline ends. The CDR3 runs to 14 residues. The DNA of the CDR3 is TGCGCCAGCAGCTTGGTGACAGCGGGTGAAAAACTGTTTTTT. Encoded protein: CASSLVTAGEKLFF.

The V call is TRBV18, the J call TRBJ2-1, with 10 nucleotides matching TRBD1. CDR3 size: 16 residues. The germline V gene has CDR1 KGHSH and CDR2 LQKENI. V dropped 3 bases and J dropped 7; count of bases not matched to a gene: 9. CDR3 sequence reads: CASSPQRDRGVNEQFF. CDR3 nucleotides: TGTGCCAGCTCACCTCAGAGGGACAGGGGTGTTAATGAGCAGTTCTTC.

This clone was seen a handful of times. V and J are TRBV2 and TRBJ2-3, with 7 nucleotides matching TRBD2. The CDR3 spans 15 residues. Germline V lookup: CDR1 SNHLY, CDR2 FYNNEI. V gave up 9 bases and J gave up 4 bases; unmatched junction bases: 13. The CDR3 DNA follows: TGTGCCAGGAAAATAGGGGCGGGAGACGCAGATACGCAGTATTTT. This translates into CARKIGAGDADTQYF.

CDR3 loop: CASSRARQGFNEQYF. For the CDR3, the DNA is TGTGCCAGCAGCCGAGCCAGGCAGGGTTTTAACGAGCAGTACTTC. The rearrangement uses TRBV7-8 and TRBJ2-7; D is perhaps TRBD1 (5 bases). This CDR3 contains 15 residues. Germline assignment: CDR1 SGHVS and CDR2 FQNEAQ. V was shortened by 5 bases and J by 5 bases, with 19 bases between the two germline ends.

The chain links TRBV2 to TRBJ2-2, with 9 bases lining up with TRBD1. CDR1 and CDR2 from the germline V gene are SNHLY and FYNNEI. This CDR3 contains 15 residues. V gave up 7 bases and J gave up 5 bases; unmatched junction bases: 8. The CDR3 DNA sequence: TGTGCCAGCACCTCCGGGACAGGGAGAACCGGGGAGCTGTTTTTT. Encoded protein: CASTSGTGRTGELFF.

V usage is TRBV10-2 and J usage is TRBJ1-3; 7 nucleotides agree with TRBD1. The CDR3 extends over 14 amino acids. In germline, CDR1 is WSHSY, CDR2 SAAADI. Losses at the gene ends were 6 bases for V and 0 bases for J; bases not matched to a gene: 2. CDR3 DNA: TGCGCCAGCAGCGGGGACAGCTCTGGAAACACCATATATTTT. This encodes CASSGDSSGNTIYF.

This sequence joins TRBV7-6 and TRBJ1-2; 8 positions match TRBD1. After removal of 5 bases from V and 2 bases from J, the junction contained 4 bases not matched to a gene. The length of the CDR3 is 14 residues. Germline loops: CDR1 SGHVS, CDR2 FNYEAQ. CDR3 sequence (DNA): TGTGCCAGCAGCCCAGGGGGCGCGAACTATGGCTACACCTTC. As protein: CASSPGGANYGYTF.

In its sample, this clone was seen a few times. At one boundary the junction diverges from the germline segment, which might be a read error. The J gene is TRBJ2-5, the V gene TRBV7-7; D not resolved. The CDR3 extends over 13 amino acids. From germline, CDR1 is SSHAT and CDR2 FNYEAQ (reference sequence). The CDR3 loop reads CASSLGQQETQYF. CDR3 in DNA: TGTGCTAGCAGCTTAGGGCAGCAAGAGACCCAGTACTTC.

With respect to this clone: The junction departs from the called germline gene at one end, perhaps through a read error. The sample contains more than one DNA sequence encoding this CDR3. The CDR3 sequence: CASNENGGSGNSPLHF. The DNA for the CDR3 is TGCGCCAGCAACGAGAACGGGGGATCGGGGAATTCACCCCTCCACTTT. The V gene is TRBV7-9, the J gene TRBJ1-6, with D possibly TRBD1 on 5 matching bases. The CDR3 spans 16 residues. Germline V gives CDR1 SEHNR, CDR2 FQNEAQ (reference sequence).

V usage is TRBV9 and J usage is TRBJ2-5; 8 bases line up with TRBD2. V gave up 0 bases and J gave up 5 bases; unmatched junction bases: 6. CDR3 size: 15 residues. Germline CDR1 is SGDLS and CDR2 is YYNGEE. The DNA for the CDR3 is TGTGCCAGCAGCGTAGGGGGCGGGAGGACGGAGACCCAGTACTTC. Its translation: CASSVGGGRTETQYF.

This chain connects TRBV9 to TRBJ1-5; 10 bases line up with TRBD1. V shed 4 bases and J 3 bases; nucleotides not matched to a gene: 4. Germline-derived CDR1 and CDR2 are SGDLS and YYNGEE. This CDR3 contains 15 residues. DNA of the CDR3: TGTGCCAGCAGCTCGGGGACAGGGGACAATCAGCCCCAGCATTTT. Translating gives CASSSGTGDNQPQHF.

The chain combines TRBV19 with TRBJ2-3, with TRBD1 matching 10 bases. J gave up 3 bases and V 6 bases, and 6 bases lay outside the gene matches. The CDR3 consists of 15 residues. Germline V CDR1 and CDR2: LNHDA, SQIVND (reference sequence). The CDR3 is CASRRQGATTDTQYF. For the CDR3, the DNA is TGTGCCAGTAGGCGACAGGGGGCGACGACAGATACGCAGTATTTT.

The count of this clone is one. The chain carries TRBV7-3 and TRBJ1-5; D is unresolved. The CDR3 sequence is 17 residues long. Deletions cut 5 bases from V and 0 bases from J, with 17 bases between. Germline V gene data show CDR1 as SGHTA and CDR2 as FQGTGA. The CDR3 loop reads CASSLPGSLVSNQPQHF. In DNA, the CDR3 is TGTGCCAGCAGCCTCCCCGGCAGTCTAGTTAGCAATCAGCCCCAGCATTTT.

CDR3 coding DNA: TGTGCCAGCGCTCGGGGTAGGGGGGAGCAGTACTTC. Translating gives CASARGRGEQYF. This rearrangement joins TRBV5-6 to TRBJ2-7; D is possibly TRBD1 (6 bases). The CDR3 spans 12 residues. V was cut by 7 bases and J by 7 bases, with 15 bases left in between. Germline CDR1 is SGHDT and CDR2 is YYEEEE.

The gene calls are TRBV9 and TRBJ1-2; weak D call: TRBD1 (6 bases). Germline CDR1 and CDR2: SGDLS and YYNGEE. The V gene lost 0 bases and the J gene lost 6 bases, with 12 bases spanning the gap. This CDR3 region has 14 residues. The CDR3 DNA reads as TGTGCCAGCAGCGTAGTGGGAACAGGGCATGGCTACACCTTC. It codes for CASSVVGTGHGYTF.

The chain's CDR3 is CAWFLDEQFF. CDR3 bases: TGTGCCTGGTTCCTAGACGAGCAGTTCTTC. The chain combines TRBV30 with TRBJ2-1; D gene ambiguous. V was clipped by 5 bases and J by 10 bases, with 9 bases between them. The CDR3 is 10 residues long. Per the germline V gene, CDR1 is GTSNPN and CDR2 is SVGIG (reference sequence).

The chain employs TRBV5-1 and TRBJ2-7, with D possibly TRBD1 on 6 matching bases. CDR3 length: 15 amino acids. CDR1 is SGHRS and CDR2 is YFSETQ in the germline V gene. V was trimmed by 0 bases and J by 1 base, leaving 11 bases between them. This CDR3 reads CASSLETGRSYEQYF. The CDR3 bases are TGCGCCAGCAGCTTGGAAACAGGGCGGTCCTACGAGCAGTACTTC.

V and J are TRBV5-1 and TRBJ1-1; TRBD1 matches 8 bases. Per germline, CDR1 SGHRS and CDR2 YFSETQ. This CDR3 contains 14 residues. V dropped 4 bases and J dropped 1; count of bases not matched to a gene: 3. CDR3 sequence reads: CASSGTGSNTEAFF. In DNA form, the CDR3 reads TGCGCCAGCAGCGGGACAGGATCGAACACTGAAGCTTTCTTT.

The V gene is TRBV19, the J gene TRBJ1-1; TRBD1 matches at 7 bases. V was clipped by 5 bases and J by 6 bases; unmatched bases: 12. The germline CDR1 and CDR2 sequences are LNHDA and SQIVND (reference sequence). The CDR3 length is 15 residues. In DNA form, the CDR3 reads TGTGCCAGTAGTCCCCTAGACAGGGAATTGGCTGAAGCTTTCTTT. It yields the protein CASSPLDRELAEAFF.

The sample holds a few counts of this clone. The chain combines TRBV4-2 with TRBJ2-1, with 12 bases fitting TRBD2. The CDR3 contains 15 residues. The ends lost 4 bases at V and 9 bases at J; junction bases unmatched: 7. Germline-derived CDR1 and CDR2 are LGHNA and YNFKEQ. CDR3 in DNA: TGTGCCAGCAGCCCTTCGCTAGCGGGGGGGGTTGAGCAGTTCTTC. Its translation is CASSPSLAGGVEQFF.